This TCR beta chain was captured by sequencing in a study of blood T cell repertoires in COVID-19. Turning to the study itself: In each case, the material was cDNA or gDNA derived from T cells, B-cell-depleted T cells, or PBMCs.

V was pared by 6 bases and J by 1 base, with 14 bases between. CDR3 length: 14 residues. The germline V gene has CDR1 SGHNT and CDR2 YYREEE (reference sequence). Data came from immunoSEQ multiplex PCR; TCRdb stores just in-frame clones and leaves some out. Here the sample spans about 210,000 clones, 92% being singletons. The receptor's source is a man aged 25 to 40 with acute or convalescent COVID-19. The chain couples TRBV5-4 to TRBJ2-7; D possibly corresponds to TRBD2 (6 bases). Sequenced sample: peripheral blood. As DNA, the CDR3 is TGTGCCAGCACCCCCAGCGGGCAGTCCTACGAGCAGTACTTC. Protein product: CASTPSGQSYEQYF.